The TCR beta chain under discussion was sequenced for a study of shared clonotypes between healthy human individuals. Study-level findings and limits: A limitation of the genetic and exposure-history diversity represented arose from few donors.

In the case of this clone: What it recognizes is unknown.

Only in-frame clones appear in the TCRdb table, and some are missing; sequencing was by immunoSEQ multiplex PCR. The table has around 2,000,000 clones, about 95% seen once. The specimen was naive CD4+ T cells sorted from blood. Subset denoted: CD45RA+ positively selected. This receptor was identified in a man aged 18 to 29 in good health.

This CDR3 is CASSPYRGTQGDEKLFF. The CDR3 DNA reads as TGTGCCAGCAGTCCGTACAGGGGAACCCAGGGGGATGAAAAACTGTTTTTT. The V call is TRBV27, the J call TRBJ1-4; 7 nucleotides agree with TRBD1. Germline V CDR1 and CDR2: MNHEY, SMNVEV (reference sequence). The CDR3 length is 17 residues. The V gene end was trimmed by 5 bases and the J gene end by 6 bases; junction bases not matched to a gene: 15. Drawing the rest from reference TRBV27 and TRBJ1-4, the complete variable domain is EAQVTQNPRYLITVTGKKLTVTCSQNMNHEYMSWYRQDPGLGLRQIYYSMNVEVTDKGDVPEGYKVSRKEKRNFPLILESPSPNQTSLYFCASSPYRGTQGDEKLFFGSGTQLSVL.